The 32 T cell receptor beta chains below all came from one sample that was sequenced in a study of shared clonotypes between healthy human individuals. Assay used: immunoSEQ multiplex PCR; TCRdb lists only in-frame clones, some missing. Here the sample spans nearly 600,000 clones, 95% being singletons. CD8 cells classed as naive were CD45RO-negative and positively selected for CCR7, excluding terminally differentiated effector memory CD45RA+ cells. Sequencing input: naive CD8+ T cells sorted from blood. The source is a woman younger than 45 in good health.

This sequence joins TRBV10-2 and TRBJ2-1; D gene uncertain. Germline V gene lookup returns CDR1 WSHSY and CDR2 SAAADI. This CDR3 is built from 13 residues. V was shortened by 3 bases and J by 7 bases, with 10 bases between the two germline ends. The CDR3 loop reads CASSERAINEQFF. The CDR3 DNA reads as TGCGCCAGCAGTGAACGGGCCATTAATGAGCAGTTCTTC.

As for this clone: Different DNA sequences within this sample yield the same CDR3. The rearrangement links TRBV9 to TRBJ2-7; D gene unclear. Germline V CDR1 and CDR2: SGDLS, YYNGEE. There are 14 residues in the CDR3. Trimming pared 0 bases from V and 4 bases from J, leaving 11 bases between. The CDR3 DNA is TGTGCCAGCAGCGTAGGAGGTGGCGGTTACGAGCAGTACTTC. Its protein is CASSVGGGGYEQYF.

The chain has TRBV9 and TRBJ2-7; 7 positions agree with TRBD1. CDR1 is SGDLS and CDR2 is YYNGEE in the germline V gene. This CDR3 is built from 16 residues. With V trimmed by 4 bases and J by 7 bases, 17 bases remained unmatched. The CDR3 loop reads CASSIASGTASGEQYF. CDR3 sequence (DNA): TGTGCCAGCAGCATTGCCTCCGGGACAGCTTCGGGGGAGCAGTACTTC.

V is TRBV28 and J is TRBJ1-5, with D unclear. CDR1 MDHEN and CDR2 SYDVKM come from the germline V gene. The CDR3 length is 14 residues. Trimming stripped 7 bases from V and 1 base from J, with 11 bases between. The CDR3 coding sequence is TGTGCCAGCAACTTGGATGAAAGCAATCAGCCCCAGCATTTT. Amino acids: CASNLDESNQPQHF.

This chain links TRBV10-2 with TRBJ2-7, with TRBD1 as a possible D gene (6 bases). The V gene's germline CDR1 is WSHSY and CDR2 SAAADI. V was trimmed by 11 bases and J by 6 bases, leaving 11 bases between them. The CDR3 is 10 amino acids. CDR3 DNA: TGCGCCTCCAAAGGGGGCGAGCAGTACTTC. It translates to CASKGGEQYF.

This clone appeared once. The V call is TRBV5-6, the J call TRBJ2-7; TRBD2 matches at 10 bases. The germline V gene encodes CDR1 SGHDT and CDR2 YYEEEE. The CDR3 contains 17 residues. V lost 4 bases and J lost 2; bases outside the gene matches: 12. In DNA, the CDR3 is TGTGCCAGCAGCCTGGCGAGGGATCTAGCGGGGGCCTACGAGCAGTACTTC. This gives the protein CASSLARDLAGAYEQYF.

The CDR3: CASSLTSRASGYSTDTQYF. The CDR3, as DNA: TGTGCCAGCAGCTTAACCTCCAGAGCTAGCGGGTATAGCACAGATACGCAGTATTTT. The rearrangement links TRBV7-9 to TRBJ2-3, with 8 bases identical to TRBD2. This CDR3 has 19 amino acids. Germline V gives CDR1 SEHNR, CDR2 FQNEAQ (reference sequence). The V and J ends lost 2 bases and 0 bases, in that order; junction bases with no gene match: 13.

The chain has TRBV7-2 and TRBJ2-2; D remains unclear. Trimming shortened V by 0 bases and J by 7 bases, and 15 bases separated the two germline ends. CDR3 length: 16 amino acids. The germline V gene has CDR1 SGHTA and CDR2 FQGNSA. CDR3 protein: CASSLARDRPSGELFF. Here the CDR3 DNA reads TGTGCCAGCAGCTTAGCGCGTGACCGCCCAAGCGGGGAGCTGTTTTTT. Complete variable domain (other parts from reference TRBV7-2 and TRBJ2-2): GAGVSQSPSNKVTEKGKDVELRCDPISGHTALYWYRQSLGQGLEFLIYFQGNSAPDKSGLPSDRFSAERTGGSVSTLTIQRTQQEDSAVYLCASSLARDRPSGELFFGEGSRLTVL.

This chain joins TRBV7-9 and TRBJ2-2; D is unresolved. Trimming shortened V by 5 bases and J by 5 bases, and 9 bases separated the two germline ends. The CDR3 runs 13 residues. Per germline, CDR1 SEHNR and CDR2 FQNEAQ (reference sequence). The CDR3 nucleotides are TGTGCCAGCAGCCCAGGTCTTACCGGGGAGCTGTTTTTT. Protein: CASSPGLTGELFF. Full variable domain (remainder filled in from reference TRBV7-9 and TRBJ2-2): DTGVSQNPRHKITKRGQNVTFRCDPISEHNRLYWYRQTLGQGPEFLTYFQNEAQLEKSRLLSDRFSAERPKGSFSTLEIQRTEQGDSAMYLCASSPGLTGELFFGEGSRLTVL.

The J gene is TRBJ2-1, the V gene TRBV28; 7 nucleotides align to TRBD2. The J segment lost 9 bases and the V segment lost 2 bases, leaving 7 bases of the junction unmatched. Germline V gives CDR1 MDHEN, CDR2 SYDVKM. CDR3 length: 14 residues. The CDR3 bases are TGTGCCAGCAGTTTAGCGGGAGATAGTGGTGAGCAGTTCTTC. It codes for CASSLAGDSGEQFF.

This chain links TRBV27 with TRBJ1-2; tentative D call: TRBD1 (6 bases). Between the trimmed V and J ends, which lost 3 bases and 3 bases, there was a span of 11 bases. Germline V lookup: CDR1 MNHEY, CDR2 SMNVEV (reference sequence). The CDR3 consists of 14 residues. CDR3 in amino acids: CASSFNTGYYGYTF. The DNA of the CDR3 is TGTGCCAGCAGTTTTAACACAGGGTACTATGGCTACACCTTC.

The chain combines TRBV9 with TRBJ2-5; TRBD1 matches at 9 bases. The CDR3 runs 15 residues. V shed 7 bases and J 3 bases; nucleotides not matched to a gene: 10. The germline gives CDR1 SGDLS, CDR2 YYNGEE. The CDR3 DNA follows: TGTGCCAGCTACTTTGAGGGACAGGGAGAAGAGACCCAGTACTTC. This gives the protein CASYFEGQGEETQYF.

V gene TRBV7-9 combines with J gene TRBJ2-7, with D perhaps TRBD1 or TRBD2 (5 bases each). Trimming took 5 bases from V and 3 from J, leaving 23 bases between them. Germline assignment: CDR1 SEHNR and CDR2 FQNEAQ (reference sequence). The CDR3 contains 17 residues. This CDR3 is CASSRPRRRDGDYEQYF. For the CDR3, the DNA is TGTGCCAGCAGCCGGCCTCGGCGAAGGGACGGAGACTACGAGCAGTACTTC.

This clone was seen a few times. The same CDR3 can be traced to other DNA sequences in this sample. V usage is TRBV7-9 and J usage is TRBJ1-2; D is unresolved. CDR1 and CDR2 from the germline V gene are SEHNR and FQNEAQ (reference sequence). The CDR3 length is 13 residues. Trimming removed 1 base at V and 2 bases at J, with 5 bases between. The CDR3 DNA sequence: TGTGCCAGCAGCTTAGGCGGAAACTATGGCTACACCTTC. Translated: CASSLGGNYGYTF.

This chain joins TRBV7-2 and TRBJ2-2; the match to TRBD2 covers 10 bases. The germline gives CDR1 SGHTA, CDR2 FQGNSA. V lost 11 bases to trimming and J lost 1 base; unmatched junction nucleotides: 13. There are 17 residues in the CDR3. The CDR3 reads CALGVSGRWQNTGELFF. Written as DNA, the CDR3 is TGTGCCCTAGGGGTTAGCGGGAGGTGGCAGAACACCGGGGAGCTGTTTTTT.

Details on this clone: Other DNA sequences in the sample encode the same CDR3. The chain combines TRBV5-5 with TRBJ2-7; perhaps TRBD2 as D (5 bases). This CDR3 has 14 amino acids. V dropped 0 bases and J dropped 0 bases, with 7 bases sitting between them. The germline V gene has CDR1 SGHKS and CDR2 YYEKEE (reference sequence). The CDR3 bases are TGTGCCAGCAGCTTGGCGAGCGGCTCCTACGAGCAGTACTTC. Encoded protein: CASSLASGSYEQYF.

J is TRBJ2-3 and V is TRBV2; D may be TRBD2 (5 bases). This CDR3 has 13 amino acids. V lost 4 bases to trimming and J lost 3 bases, with 8 bases between them. Germline lookup yields CDR1 SNHLY and CDR2 FYNNEI. The CDR3 region has the DNA TGTGCCAGCAGTGGGACTCGAACAGATACGCAGTATTTT. Amino acids: CASSGTRTDTQYF.

V usage is TRBV27 and J usage is TRBJ1-2, with D unclear. CDR1 is MNHEY and CDR2 is SMNVEV in the germline V gene (reference sequence). This CDR3 region has 13 residues. V was trimmed by 3 bases and J by 2 bases, leaving 7 bases between them. The DNA of the CDR3 is TGTGCCAGCAGTTTGAGCCTCAACTATGGCTACACCTTC. Translation: CASSLSLNYGYTF.

The CDR3 protein is CASSQTGYGRASYEQYF. Written as DNA, the CDR3 is TGTGCCAGCAGCCAAACGGGGTACGGGAGGGCTTCCTACGAGCAGTACTTC. The chain carries TRBV11-2 and TRBJ2-7, with 8 bases aligning to TRBD2. Germline V gene sequence: CDR1 SGHAT, CDR2 FQNNGV. V dropped 5 bases and J dropped 1; count of bases not matched to a gene: 13. The CDR3 extends over 17 amino acids.

This rearrangement joins TRBV27 to TRBJ2-7; the D call may be TRBD1 or TRBD2 (5 bases each). V was pared by 0 bases and J by 7 bases, with 19 bases between. Germline assignment: CDR1 MNHEY and CDR2 SMNVEV (reference sequence). The CDR3 is 16 amino acids. CDR3 sequence (DNA): TGTGCCAGCAGTTTATCGGGGGTGGCAGGTTCTAAGGAGCAGTACTTC. As protein: CASSLSGVAGSKEQYF.

The rearrangement links TRBV7-9 to TRBJ1-4, with D perhaps matching TRBD1 (6 bases). Between the trimmed V and J ends, which lost 6 bases and 4 bases, there was a span of 15 bases. Germline V gene data show CDR1 as SEHNR and CDR2 as FQNEAQ (reference sequence). The length of the CDR3 is 15 residues. CDR3 in DNA: TGTGCCAGCAGTAAAACTGGACAGAGTAATGAAAAACTGTTTTTT. Protein: CASSKTGQSNEKLFF.

The gene calls are TRBV11-2 and TRBJ1-3; 8 bases are shared with TRBD1. The J segment lost 4 bases and the V segment lost 4 bases, leaving 9 bases of the junction unmatched. Germline CDR1 and CDR2: SGHAT and FQNNGV. This CDR3 is built from 16 residues. This chain's CDR3 is CASSSLTGGSGNTIYF. CDR3 bases: TGTGCCAGCAGCTCGCTCACAGGGGGATCAGGAAACACCATATATTTT.

This clone appeared once. The V and J genes are TRBV28 and TRBJ2-2; TRBD2 matches at 10 bases. V gave up 4 bases and J gave up 0 bases; unmatched junction bases: 2. Germline V CDR1 and CDR2: MDHEN, SYDVKM. The CDR3 has 16 amino acids. CDR3 bases: TGTGCCAGCAGTTCGGGACTAGCGCCGAACACCGGGGAGCTGTTTTTT. Protein sequence: CASSSGLAPNTGELFF.

J is TRBJ1-2 and V is TRBV27; possible D gene TRBD1, 6 bases. Per the germline V gene, CDR1 is MNHEY and CDR2 is SMNVEV (reference sequence). The CDR3 has 15 residues. Trimming shortened V by 3 bases and J by 3 bases, and 14 bases separated the two germline ends. The CDR3 reads CASSLDSRSHYGYTF. CDR3 nucleotide sequence: TGTGCCAGCAGTTTGGACAGCCGATCTCACTATGGCTACACCTTC.

The chain has TRBV28 and TRBJ2-3, with D possibly being TRBD1 (5 bases). Trimming cost V 3 bases and J 0 bases, with 16 bases left between them. Germline lookup yields CDR1 MDHEN and CDR2 SYDVKM. CDR3 length equals 17 residues. The CDR3 DNA follows: TGTGCCAGCAGTTTTCCCCTCAGGGAAACTAGCACAGATACGCAGTATTTT. It codes for CASSFPLRETSTDTQYF.

The chain joins TRBV5-1 to TRBJ2-1; 9 bases are shared with TRBD2. CDR1 and CDR2 (germline): SGHRS, YFSETQ. J gave up 3 bases and V 0 bases, and 7 bases lay outside the gene matches. The CDR3 loop spans 17 amino acids. CDR3 in DNA: TGCGCCAGCAGCTTGGTTATTAGCGGGGGCGGCTACAATGAGCAGTTCTTC. Its protein product is CASSLVISGGGYNEQFF.

The CDR3, as DNA: TGTGCCAGCAGCGTAGCAGGTTATGGCTACACCTTC. Its protein is CASSVAGYGYTF. V usage is TRBV9 and J usage is TRBJ1-2, with D unclear. Germline V CDR1 and CDR2: SGDLS, YYNGEE. The CDR3 length is 12 residues. V dropped 0 bases and J dropped 5 bases, with 5 bases sitting between them.

The chain employs TRBV6-1 and TRBJ2-7; 9 bases line up with TRBD1. V dropped 5 bases and J dropped 5; count of bases not matched to a gene: 7. Germline V gene sequence: CDR1 MNHNS, CDR2 SASEGT. The CDR3 runs 14 residues. CDR3 loop: CASSFTGGSDEQYF. The CDR3 DNA follows: TGTGCCAGCAGTTTCACAGGGGGCAGCGACGAGCAGTACTTC.

CDR3 sequence: CAWTQDQETQYF. CDR3 nucleotide sequence: TGTGCCTGGACCCAAGACCAAGAGACCCAGTACTTC. This rearrangement joins TRBV30 to TRBJ2-5; D remains unclear. Trimming pared 4 bases from V and 0 bases from J, leaving 6 bases between. CDR3 length equals 12 residues. The germline V gene encodes CDR1 GTSNPN and CDR2 SVGIG (reference sequence).

This chain joins TRBV7-9 and TRBJ1-2; possibly TRBD1 for D (6 bases). V lost 7 bases and J 6 bases, leaving 15 bases between the germline ends. The CDR3 extends over 13 amino acids. CDR1 is SEHNR and CDR2 is FQNEAQ in the germline V gene (reference sequence). The CDR3 DNA reads as TGTGCCAGCACCGACCAGGGGTCCCATGGCTACACCTTC. It codes for CASTDQGSHGYTF.

This chain links TRBV21-1 with TRBJ1-3. TRBV21-1 corresponds to a pseudogene. The length of the CDR3 is 17 residues. CDR3 residues: CASSKEGGGSSGNTIYF. The CDR3, as DNA: TGTGCCAGCAGCAAAGAGGGAGGAGGGTCCTCTGGAAACACCATATATTTT.

V usage is TRBV5-4 and J usage is TRBJ2-1; TRBD2 aligns across 7 bases. Germline V gives CDR1 SGHNT, CDR2 YYREEE (reference sequence). The junction had 19 bases not matched to a gene; V was cut back by 0 bases and J by 7 bases. There are 19 residues in the CDR3. CDR3: CASSLGGRTASGVKNEQFF. The CDR3 DNA sequence: TGTGCCAGCAGCTTGGGTGGACGGACGGCGAGCGGGGTTAAAAATGAGCAGTTCTTC.